The 2 T cell receptor beta chains listed next were all sequenced from one sample in a study of blood T cell repertoires in COVID-19. The table came from immunoSEQ multiplex PCR; TCRdb's copy has only in-frame clones and leaves some out. This table holds some 190,000 clones, roughly 90% found once. Specimen: peripheral blood. All receptors come from a man between 18 and 35 years old with active or convalescent COVID-19.

Note on this clone: At the DNA level, this CDR3 is encoded by other sequences in the same sample as well. The rearrangement uses TRBV7-2 and TRBJ1-1, with unresolved D. The length of the CDR3 is 14 residues. Trimming shortened V by 1 base and J by 1 base, and 7 bases separated the two germline ends. From germline, CDR1 is SGHTA and CDR2 FQGNSA. The CDR3: CASSLVAGNTEAFF. In nucleotides, the CDR3 is TGTGCCAGCAGCTTAGTGGCAGGGAACACTGAAGCTTTCTTT. Variable domain in full (rest from reference TRBV7-2 and TRBJ1-1): GAGVSQSPSNKVTEKGKDVELRCDPISGHTALYWYRQSLGQGLEFLIYFQGNSAPDKSGLPSDRFSAERTGGSVSTLTIQRTQQEDSAVYLCASSLVAGNTEAFFGQGTRLTVV.

J is TRBJ2-1 and V is TRBV15, with 8 bases matching TRBD2. The length of the CDR3 is 15 residues. Germline V gene data show CDR1 as LNHNV and CDR2 as YYDKDF (reference sequence). Trimming cost V 8 bases and J 4 bases; bases outside gene matches: 10. The CDR3 bases are TGTGCCACCGGGTCTAGGCGGGAGGCTTACAATGAGCAGTTCTTC. Protein: CATGSRREAYNEQFF.